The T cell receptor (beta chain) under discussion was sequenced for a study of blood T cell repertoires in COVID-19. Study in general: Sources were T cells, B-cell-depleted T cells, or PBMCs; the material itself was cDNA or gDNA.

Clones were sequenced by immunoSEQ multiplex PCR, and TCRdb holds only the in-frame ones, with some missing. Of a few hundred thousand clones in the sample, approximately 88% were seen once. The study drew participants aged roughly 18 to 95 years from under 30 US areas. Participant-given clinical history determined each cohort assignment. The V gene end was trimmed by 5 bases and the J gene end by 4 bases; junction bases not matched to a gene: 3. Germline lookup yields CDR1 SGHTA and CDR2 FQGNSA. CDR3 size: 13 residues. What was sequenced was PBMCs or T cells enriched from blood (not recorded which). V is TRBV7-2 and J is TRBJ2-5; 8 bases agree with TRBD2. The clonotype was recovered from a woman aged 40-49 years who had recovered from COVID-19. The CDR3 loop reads CASSPAGVETQYF. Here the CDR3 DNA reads TGTGCCAGCAGCCCAGCGGGAGTAGAGACCCAGTACTTC.